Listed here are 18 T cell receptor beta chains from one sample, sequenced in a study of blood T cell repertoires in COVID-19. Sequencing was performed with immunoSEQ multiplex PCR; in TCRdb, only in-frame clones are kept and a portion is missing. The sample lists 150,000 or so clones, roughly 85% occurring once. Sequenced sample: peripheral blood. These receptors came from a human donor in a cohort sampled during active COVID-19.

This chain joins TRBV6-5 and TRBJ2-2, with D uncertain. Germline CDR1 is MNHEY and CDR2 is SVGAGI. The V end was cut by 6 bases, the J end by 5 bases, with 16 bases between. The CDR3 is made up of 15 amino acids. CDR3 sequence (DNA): TGTGCCAGCAGAAAACCCGGCACACAGACCGGGGAGCTGTTTTTT. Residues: CASRKPGTQTGELFF.

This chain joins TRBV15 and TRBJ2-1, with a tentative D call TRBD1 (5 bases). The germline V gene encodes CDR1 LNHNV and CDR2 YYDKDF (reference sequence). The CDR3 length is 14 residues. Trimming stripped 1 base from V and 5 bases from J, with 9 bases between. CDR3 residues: CATSRVNRNNEQFF. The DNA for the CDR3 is TGTGCCACCAGCAGAGTGAACAGGAACAATGAGCAGTTCTTC.

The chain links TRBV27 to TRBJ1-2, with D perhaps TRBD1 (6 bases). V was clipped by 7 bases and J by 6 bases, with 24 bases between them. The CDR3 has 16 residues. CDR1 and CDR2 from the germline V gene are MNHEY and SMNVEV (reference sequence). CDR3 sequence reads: CASNPGGGQGSDGYTF. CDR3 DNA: TGTGCCAGCAACCCCGGGGGGGGGCAGGGATCCGATGGCTACACCTTC.

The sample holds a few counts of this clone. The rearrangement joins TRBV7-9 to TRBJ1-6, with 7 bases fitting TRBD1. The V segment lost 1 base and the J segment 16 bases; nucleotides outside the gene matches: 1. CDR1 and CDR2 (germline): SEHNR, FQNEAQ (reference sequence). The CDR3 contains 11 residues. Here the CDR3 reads CASSLGQGLHF. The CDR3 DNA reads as TGTGCCAGCAGCTTAGGACAGGGTCTCCACTTT.

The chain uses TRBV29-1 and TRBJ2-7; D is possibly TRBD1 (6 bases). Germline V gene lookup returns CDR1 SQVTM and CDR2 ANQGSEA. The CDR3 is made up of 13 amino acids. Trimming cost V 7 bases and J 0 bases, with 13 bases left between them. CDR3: CSARVQGSYEQYF. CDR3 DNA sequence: TGCAGCGCCAGGGTACAGGGCTCCTACGAGCAGTACTTC.

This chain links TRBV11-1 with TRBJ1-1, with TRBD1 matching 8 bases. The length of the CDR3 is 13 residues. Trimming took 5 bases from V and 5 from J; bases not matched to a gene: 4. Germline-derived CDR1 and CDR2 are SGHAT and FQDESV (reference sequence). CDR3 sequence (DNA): TGTGCCAGCAGCGAGAACAGGGGGACTGAAGCTTTCTTT. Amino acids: CASSENRGTEAFF.

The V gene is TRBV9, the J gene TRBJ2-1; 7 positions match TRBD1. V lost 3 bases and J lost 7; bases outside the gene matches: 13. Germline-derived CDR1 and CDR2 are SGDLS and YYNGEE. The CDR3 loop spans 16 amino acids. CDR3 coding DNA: TGTGCCAGCAGCGGCAGAACAGGGGTATCTGCGAATGAGCAGTTCTTC. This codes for CASSGRTGVSANEQFF. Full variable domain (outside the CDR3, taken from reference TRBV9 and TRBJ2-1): DSGVTQTPKHLITATGQRVTLRCSPRSGDLSVYWYQQSLDQGLQFLIQYYNGEERAKGNILERFSAQQFPDLHSELNLSSLELGDSALYFCASSGRTGVSANEQFFGPGTRLTVL.

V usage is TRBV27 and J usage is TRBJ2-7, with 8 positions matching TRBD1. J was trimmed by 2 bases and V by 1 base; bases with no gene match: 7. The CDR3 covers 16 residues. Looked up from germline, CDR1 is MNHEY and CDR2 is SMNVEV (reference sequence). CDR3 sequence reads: CASSLYRGTVTYEQYF. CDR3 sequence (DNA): TGTGCCAGCAGTTTATACAGGGGGACGGTAACCTACGAGCAGTACTTC.

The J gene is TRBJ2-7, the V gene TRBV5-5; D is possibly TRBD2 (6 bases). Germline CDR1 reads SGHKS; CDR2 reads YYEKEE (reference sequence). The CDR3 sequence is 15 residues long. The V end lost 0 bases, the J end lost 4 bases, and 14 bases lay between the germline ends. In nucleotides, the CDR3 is TGTGCCAGCAGCTTGGGGGTAGCGGAGGGATACGAGCAGTACTTC. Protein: CASSLGVAEGYEQYF.

In DNA form, the CDR3 reads TGTGCCACCAGTGACCTTACTAGAAGCAATGAGCAGTTCTTC. Translated, it gives CATSDLTRSNEQFF. The rearrangement joins TRBV24-1 to TRBJ2-1; weak D call: TRBD2 (5 bases). The CDR3 runs to 14 residues. V lost 4 bases, J lost 6 bases, and 12 bases lay in between. The V gene's germline CDR1 is KGHDR and CDR2 SFDVKD.

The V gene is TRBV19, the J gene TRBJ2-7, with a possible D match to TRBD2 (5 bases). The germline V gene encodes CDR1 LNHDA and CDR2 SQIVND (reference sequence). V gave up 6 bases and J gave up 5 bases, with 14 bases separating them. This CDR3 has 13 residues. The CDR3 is CASRAGAGNEQYF. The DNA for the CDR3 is TGTGCCAGTAGAGCCGGAGCCGGGAACGAGCAGTACTTC.

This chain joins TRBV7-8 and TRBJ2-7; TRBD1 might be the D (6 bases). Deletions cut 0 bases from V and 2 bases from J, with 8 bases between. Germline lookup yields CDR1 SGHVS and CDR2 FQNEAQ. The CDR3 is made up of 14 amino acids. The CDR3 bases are TGTGCCAGCAGCTTAGCAGGGGGAACCTACGAGCAGTACTTC. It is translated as CASSLAGGTYEQYF.

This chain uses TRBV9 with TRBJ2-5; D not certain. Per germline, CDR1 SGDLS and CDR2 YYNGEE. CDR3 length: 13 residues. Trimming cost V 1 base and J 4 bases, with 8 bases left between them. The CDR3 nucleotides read TGTGCCAGCAGCGTACGAGGTAGAGAGACCCAGTACTTC. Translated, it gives CASSVRGRETQYF. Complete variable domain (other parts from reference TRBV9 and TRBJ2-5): DSGVTQTPKHLITATGQRVTLRCSPRSGDLSVYWYQQSLDQGLQFLIQYYNGEERAKGNILERFSAQQFPDLHSELNLSSLELGDSALYFCASSVRGRETQYFGPGTRLLVL.

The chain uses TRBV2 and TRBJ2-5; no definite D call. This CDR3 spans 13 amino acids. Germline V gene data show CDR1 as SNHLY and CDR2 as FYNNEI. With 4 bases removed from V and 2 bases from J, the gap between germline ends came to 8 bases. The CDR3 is CASSAALQETQYF. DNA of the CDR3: TGTGCCAGCAGTGCAGCCCTTCAAGAGACCCAGTACTTC.

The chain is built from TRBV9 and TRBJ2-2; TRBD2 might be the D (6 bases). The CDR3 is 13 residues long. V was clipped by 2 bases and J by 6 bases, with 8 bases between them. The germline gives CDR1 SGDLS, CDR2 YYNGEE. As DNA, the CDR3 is TGTGCCAGCAGCGTTTGGGAGGCCGGGGAGCTGTTTTTT. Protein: CASSVWEAGELFF.

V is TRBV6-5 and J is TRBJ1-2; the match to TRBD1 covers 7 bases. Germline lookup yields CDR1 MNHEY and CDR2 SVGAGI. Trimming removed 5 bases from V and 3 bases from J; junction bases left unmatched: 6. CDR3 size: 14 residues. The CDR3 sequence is CASSPDRYYYGYTF. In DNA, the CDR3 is TGTGCCAGCAGTCCGGACAGGTACTACTATGGCTACACCTTC.

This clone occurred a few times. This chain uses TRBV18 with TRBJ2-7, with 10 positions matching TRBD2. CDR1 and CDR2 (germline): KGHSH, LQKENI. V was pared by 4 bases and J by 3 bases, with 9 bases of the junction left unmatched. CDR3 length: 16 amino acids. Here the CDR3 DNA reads TGTGCCAGCTCACAAACAGAGCGGGAGGGCCTCTACGAGCAGTACTTC. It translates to CASSQTEREGLYEQYF. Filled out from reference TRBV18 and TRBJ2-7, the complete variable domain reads NAGVMQNPRHLVRRRGQEARLRCSPMKGHSHVYWYRQLPEEGLKFMVYLQKENIIDESGMPKERFSAEFPKEGPSILRIQQVVRGDSAAYFCASSQTEREGLYEQYFGPGTRLTVT.

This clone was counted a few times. CDR3 DNA sequence: TGTGCCAGCAGCCAACCAACAGGGCCGGGAAACACCATATATTTT. Translation: CASSQPTGPGNTIYF. The V gene is TRBV3-1 (or the pseudogene TRBV3-2), the J gene TRBJ1-3, with a weak D call TRBD1 (6 bases). This CDR3 is built from 15 residues. In germline, CDR1 is LGHDT, CDR2 YNNKEL (reference sequence). V was trimmed by 2 bases and J by 4 bases, leaving 12 bases between them.